These 32 T cell receptor beta chains originate from one sample sequenced in a study of cytomegalovirus exposure and HLA in healthy donors (dated by TCRdb to 2016 to 2017). The library relied on the immunoSEQ multiplex PCR assay. The multiplex PCR relied on a mix of 60 forward primers for TCR Vbeta segments and 13 reverse primers for TCR Jbeta segments. Entries here come from immuneACCESS through TCRdb and include only in-frame sequences with V and J called. Some clones fail to appear in such tables; in the studies checked, an unresolved V gene covers under half of the shortfall, and the cause of the remainder is unknown. Counted in this sample were 250,000 to 350,000 clones; 80% to 90% of them appeared once. The biggest ten clones account for 3.5% to 4% of the sample. The sample comprised PBMCs. The receptors come from a man aged 40-49 years in good health and CMV-seropositive.

This sequence joins TRBV29-1 and TRBJ2-2; 8 positions match TRBD1. This CDR3 spans 15 amino acids. CDR1 and CDR2 (germline): SQVTM, ANQGSEA. V gave up 2 bases and J gave up 3 bases; unmatched junction bases: 5. The CDR3 region is CSVEMAGGDTGELFF. CDR3 in DNA: TGCAGCGTTGAAATGGCAGGGGGCGACACCGGGGAGCTGTTTTTT.

This sequence joins TRBV4-1 and TRBJ1-2; no definite D call. V lost 1 base and J 5 bases, leaving 14 bases between the germline ends. The germline V gene has CDR1 MGHRA and CDR2 YSYEKL. The CDR3 spans 15 residues. The CDR3 DNA follows: TGCGCCAGCAGCCAAGGCCTAAACCCTTTATATGGCTACACCTTC. Its protein is CASSQGLNPLYGYTF.

The chain employs TRBV7-2 and TRBJ2-7, with a possible D match to TRBD1 (6 bases). Trimming cost V 5 bases and J 3 bases, with 14 bases left between them. The CDR3 runs to 14 residues. Looked up from germline, CDR1 is SGHTA and CDR2 is FQGNSA. CDR3 sequence reads: CASSGQGFGYEQYF. The CDR3 DNA follows: TGTGCCAGCAGCGGCCAGGGGTTTGGCTACGAGCAGTACTTC.

This chain joins TRBV6-6 and TRBJ1-3; D remains unclear. V gave up 0 bases and J gave up 4 bases, with 10 bases separating them. Germline V gives CDR1 MNHNY, CDR2 SVGAGI (reference sequence). The CDR3 sequence is 15 residues long. The CDR3 nucleotides read TGTGCCAGCAGTTACTCGACGGGAGGCGGAAACACCATATATTTT. Translating it yields CASSYSTGGGNTIYF.

The chain links TRBV7-9 to TRBJ2-7; TRBD1 agrees at 8 bases. The CDR3 length is 14 residues. Germline assignment: CDR1 SEHNR and CDR2 FQNEAQ (reference sequence). The V and J ends lost 5 bases and 3 bases, in that order; junction bases with no gene match: 6. The CDR3 loop reads CASSPGDRRYEQYF. CDR3 DNA sequence: TGTGCCAGCAGCCCGGGGGACAGGCGCTACGAGCAGTACTTC.

V and J are TRBV5-1 and TRBJ2-7; tentatively, D is TRBD1 (6 bases). This CDR3 region has 14 residues. Germline-derived CDR1 and CDR2 are SGHRS and YFSETQ. Deletions cut 3 bases from V and 3 bases from J, with 13 bases between. The CDR3: CASSSQGTGYEQYF. For the CDR3, the DNA is TGCGCCAGCAGCTCACAGGGTACGGGCTACGAGCAGTACTTC. Supplemented by reference TRBV5-1 and TRBJ2-7, the full variable domain reads KAGVTQTPRYLIKTRGQQVTLSCSPISGHRSVSWYQQTPGQGLQFLFEYFSETQRNKGNFPGRFSGRQFSNSRSEMNVSTLELGDSALYLCASSSQGTGYEQYFGPGTRLTVT.

This sequence joins TRBV19 and TRBJ2-2, with 8 bases matching TRBD2. The trim removed 6 bases at V and 1 base at J, leaving 4 bases unmatched. This CDR3 has 15 amino acids. CDR1 LNHDA and CDR2 SQIVND come from the germline V gene (reference sequence). For the CDR3, the DNA is TGTGCCAGTAGCGAGCGGGAGAAGAACACCGGGGAGCTGTTTTTT. It yields the protein CASSEREKNTGELFF.

The chain uses TRBV11-1 and TRBJ2-1, with 13 positions matching TRBD2. This CDR3 spans 15 amino acids. J lost 5 bases, V lost 5 bases, and 3 bases had no gene match. CDR1 and CDR2 (germline): SGHAT, FQDESV (reference sequence). The CDR3 sequence is CASSIGTSGNNEQFF. Written as DNA, the CDR3 is TGTGCCAGCAGCATCGGGACTAGCGGGAACAATGAGCAGTTCTTC.

The genes are TRBV29-1 and TRBJ2-1; 7 bases fit TRBD2. There are 14 residues in the CDR3. From germline, CDR1 is SQVTM and CDR2 ANQGSEA. V was clipped by 4 bases and J by 2 bases; unmatched bases: 5. CDR3 sequence reads: CSVVAGDPYNEQFF. The CDR3 DNA sequence: TGCAGCGTTGTGGCGGGAGACCCCTACAATGAGCAGTTCTTC.

This clone turned up a few times. The chain combines TRBV5-4 with TRBJ2-4, with 7 bases identical to TRBD2. V lost 4 bases to trimming and J lost 5 bases; unmatched junction nucleotides: 6. CDR1 and CDR2 from the germline V gene are SGHNT and YYREEE (reference sequence). The CDR3 sequence is 14 residues long. The CDR3: CASSLGGRQNIQYF. CDR3 sequence (DNA): TGTGCCAGCAGCCTGGGGGGGAGGCAAAACATTCAGTACTTC. Full variable domain (outside the CDR3, taken from reference TRBV5-4 and TRBJ2-4): ETGVTQSPTHLIKTRGQQVTLRCSSQSGHNTVSWYQQALGQGPQFIFQYYREEENGRGNFPPRFSGLQFPNYSSELNVNALELDDSALYLCASSLGGRQNIQYFGAGTRLSVL.

The chain carries TRBV19 and TRBJ1-1; 7 positions match TRBD1. Trimming at V came to 6 bases and at J to 0 bases, leaving 10 bases not matched to a gene. The germline gives CDR1 LNHDA, CDR2 SQIVND (reference sequence). The CDR3 totals 16 residues. The CDR3 DNA sequence: TGTGCCAGTAGAACCGCAGGGGGTCCAATGAACACTGAAGCTTTCTTT. The encoded protein is CASRTAGGPMNTEAFF.

The rearrangement links TRBV7-9 to TRBJ2-1; 7 nucleotides agree with TRBD2. V shed 1 base, J shed 6 bases, and the junction held 6 bases outside the gene matches. The CDR3 runs to 15 residues. Germline V gene sequence: CDR1 SEHNR, CDR2 FQNEAQ (reference sequence). The CDR3 nucleotides read TGTGCCAGCAGCTTAGGGGCGGGAGCCATCAATGAGCAGTTCTTC. Amino acid sequence: CASSLGAGAINEQFF. The entire variable domain, with the rest obtained from reference TRBV7-9 and TRBJ2-1, is as follows: DTGVSQNPRHKITKRGQNVTFRCDPISEHNRLYWYRQTLGQGPEFLTYFQNEAQLEKSRLLSDRFSAERPKGSFSTLEIQRTEQGDSAMYLCASSLGAGAINEQFFGPGTRLTVL.

The V gene is TRBV28, the J gene TRBJ1-5; perhaps TRBD1 as D (6 bases). Per the germline V gene, CDR1 is MDHEN and CDR2 is SYDVKM. The V end lost 1 base, the J end lost 2 bases, and 12 bases lay between the germline ends. The CDR3 contains 16 residues. CDR3: CASSLSGVRGNQPQHF. CDR3 bases: TGTGCCAGCAGTTTATCAGGGGTACGGGGCAATCAGCCCCAGCATTTT.

The chain recombines TRBV15 with TRBJ1-4; 7 nucleotides match TRBD1. The CDR3 loop spans 15 amino acids. CDR1 is LNHNV and CDR2 is YYDKDF in the germline V gene (reference sequence). Losses at the gene ends were 3 bases for V and 2 bases for J; bases not matched to a gene: 3. In DNA form, the CDR3 reads TGTGCCACCAGCAGGACAGGGTCTACTAATGAAAAACTGTTTTTT. Its protein is CATSRTGSTNEKLFF.

The rearrangement uses TRBV4-1 and TRBJ2-5; D is possibly TRBD2 (5 bases). The CDR3 runs 13 residues. The V and J ends lost 3 bases and 0 bases respectively, with 5 bases between them. In germline, CDR1 is MGHRA, CDR2 YSYEKL. The CDR3 DNA follows: TGCGCCAGCAGCCAGAGGGACCAAGAGACCCAGTACTTC. Translated: CASSQRDQETQYF.

The J gene is TRBJ2-5, the V gene TRBV7-8; 8 nucleotides line up with TRBD2. The germline gives CDR1 SGHVS, CDR2 FQNEAQ. The CDR3 sequence is 17 residues long. Germline trimming cut 1 base from V and 4 bases from J; bases unmatched to any gene: 11. The CDR3 reads CASSLVLFSGNVETQYF. The CDR3 bases are TGTGCCAGCAGCTTAGTTTTGTTTAGCGGGAATGTAGAGACCCAGTACTTC.

The genes are TRBV18 and TRBJ2-5; D might be TRBD1 (6 bases). CDR1 KGHSH and CDR2 LQKENI come from the germline V gene. The V gene lost 3 bases and the J gene lost 3 bases, with 8 bases spanning the gap. The CDR3 has 13 amino acids. The CDR3 sequence is CASSPDRKETQYF. DNA of the CDR3: TGTGCCAGCTCACCGGACAGAAAAGAGACCCAGTACTTC.

This clone came up a few times. The V call is TRBV5-1, the J call TRBJ1-2; TRBD1 is a possible D gene (6 bases). This CDR3 has 14 amino acids. Germline V gene data show CDR1 as SGHRS and CDR2 as YFSETQ. V was cut by 4 bases and J by 4 bases, with 14 bases left in between. The CDR3 region has the DNA TGCGCCAGCAGCCGGGACACAGGACCCTATGGCTACACCTTC. It is translated as CASSRDTGPYGYTF.

J is TRBJ2-7 and V is TRBV7-6; D is unclear. Germline V gives CDR1 SGHVS, CDR2 FNYEAQ. Trimming removed 5 bases from V and 2 bases from J, with 19 bases in between. This CDR3 region has 16 residues. The CDR3 DNA reads TGTGCCAGCAGCACCCTTTTAGGCGGTAAGGCCTACGAGCAGTACTTC. Protein product: CASSTLLGGKAYEQYF.

This chain joins TRBV7-9 and TRBJ2-5; D possibly corresponds to TRBD1 (6 bases). Trimming removed 5 bases from V and 4 bases from J, with 14 bases in between. Per germline, CDR1 SEHNR and CDR2 FQNEAQ (reference sequence). The CDR3 is made up of 14 amino acids. The CDR3 protein is CASSNQGRGETQYF. The CDR3 nucleotides read TGTGCCAGCAGCAATCAGGGGCGCGGAGAGACCCAGTACTTC. The full variable domain, its missing parts supplied by reference TRBV7-9 and TRBJ2-5, is DTGVSQNPRHKITKRGQNVTFRCDPISEHNRLYWYRQTLGQGPEFLTYFQNEAQLEKSRLLSDRFSAERPKGSFSTLEIQRTEQGDSAMYLCASSNQGRGETQYFGPGTRLLVL.

The gene calls are TRBV2 and TRBJ2-7; 12 bases match TRBD2. The CDR3 covers 15 residues. V lost 5 bases to trimming and J lost 9 bases; unmatched junction nucleotides: 11. CDR1 SNHLY and CDR2 FYNNEI come from the germline V gene. The CDR3 DNA sequence: TGTGCCAGCAGTTCGAGCGTGACTAGCGGGAGCCGGCAGTACTTC. This codes for CASSSSVTSGSRQYF. The variable domain in full, with the rest retrieved from reference TRBV2 and TRBJ2-7, is EPEVTQTPSHQVTQMGQEVILRCVPISNHLYFYWYRQILGQKVEFLVSFYNNEISEKSEIFDDQFSVERPDGSNFTLKIRSTKLEDSAMYFCASSSSVTSGSRQYFGPGTRLTVT.

The chain is built from TRBV27 and TRBJ1-5, with D tentatively TRBD1 (6 bases). The CDR3 totals 15 residues. V lost 5 bases and J 6 bases, leaving 17 bases between the germline ends. Germline CDR1 is MNHEY and CDR2 is SMNVEV (reference sequence). The CDR3: CASSATGYSGQPQHF. For the CDR3, the DNA is TGTGCCAGCAGTGCAACAGGGTACTCCGGTCAGCCCCAGCATTTT.

The V call is TRBV6-1, the J call TRBJ1-1; 7 nucleotides line up with TRBD1. The length of the CDR3 is 15 residues. Germline CDR1 reads MNHNS; CDR2 reads SASEGT. Losses at the gene ends were 5 bases for V and 6 bases for J; bases not matched to a gene: 12. The chain's CDR3 is CASSPSDREISEAFF. The CDR3 nucleotides read TGTGCCAGCAGTCCTTCCGACAGGGAAATTTCTGAAGCTTTCTTT.

The rearrangement joins TRBV19 to TRBJ2-7; the D gene is possibly TRBD1 (6 bases). The CDR3 is 14 amino acids. The V gene's germline CDR1 is LNHDA and CDR2 SQIVND (reference sequence). V was cut by 10 bases and J by 0 bases, with 16 bases left in between. The CDR3 sequence: CATRGGQSSYEQYF. The CDR3 DNA reads TGTGCCACCAGGGGTGGACAGAGCTCCTACGAGCAGTACTTC. The full variable domain, with the rest looked up from reference TRBV19 and TRBJ2-7, is DGGITQSPKYLFRKEGQNVTLSCEQNLNHDAMYWYRQDPGQGLRLIYYSQIVNDFQKGDIAEGYSVSREKKESFPLTVTSAQKNPTAFYLCATRGGQSSYEQYFGPGTRLTVT.

The chain recombines TRBV20-1 with TRBJ2-1; D perhaps matches TRBD1 (5 bases). CDR1 DFQATT and CDR2 SNEGSKA come from the germline V gene (reference sequence). Trimming removed 4 bases from V and 6 bases from J, with 7 bases in between. The CDR3 sequence is 11 residues long. CDR3 nucleotides: TGCAGTGCTACAGGGTTCAATGAGCAGTTCTTC. Protein product: CSATGFNEQFF.

J is TRBJ1-1 and V is TRBV7-9, with D tentatively TRBD1 (6 bases). CDR1 is SEHNR, CDR2 FQNEAQ, per germline (reference sequence). The ends were cut back, 1 base at V and 6 bases at J, with 6 bases in the middle. This CDR3 has 12 amino acids. CDR3 amino acids: CASSLDRAEAFF. The CDR3 DNA is TGTGCCAGCAGCTTAGACAGGGCTGAAGCTTTCTTT.

The chain has TRBV7-2 and TRBJ1-1; no clear D gene. The CDR3 is 14 residues long. Between the trimmed V and J ends, which lost 3 bases and 5 bases, there was a span of 13 bases. Germline CDR1 and CDR2: SGHTA and FQGNSA. The CDR3 DNA reads as TGTGCCAGCAGCTTTACTAGCAGGAAAACTGAAGCTTTCTTT. As protein: CASSFTSRKTEAFF.

In its sample, this clone was seen once. This chain uses TRBV27 with TRBJ1-1, with D tentatively TRBD1 (5 bases). The CDR3 runs 15 residues. Germline values: CDR1 MNHEY, CDR2 SMNVEV (reference sequence). Trimming cost V 0 bases and J 4 bases, with 12 bases left between them. The CDR3 here is CASSLSEGQGTEAFF. DNA of the CDR3: TGTGCCAGCAGTTTATCGGAGGGCCAGGGCACTGAAGCTTTCTTT.

This clone was seen once. The chain couples TRBV25-1 to TRBJ2-7; 14 nucleotides match TRBD2. The CDR3 consists of 15 residues. V gave up 6 bases and J gave up 5 bases; unmatched junction bases: 6. The germline V gene encodes CDR1 MGHDK and CDR2 SYGVNS. CDR3 in amino acids: CASSEPGLAGDEQYF. The CDR3 region has the DNA TGTGCCAGCAGCGAGCCGGGACTAGCGGGAGACGAGCAGTACTTC.

The chain joins TRBV28 to TRBJ1-5, with 8 bases fitting TRBD1. CDR3 length: 14 amino acids. The germline V gene has CDR1 MDHEN and CDR2 SYDVKM. The V gene end was trimmed by 5 bases and the J gene end by 2 bases; junction bases not matched to a gene: 2. This chain's CDR3 is CASSPGQGNQPQHF. The CDR3 DNA sequence: TGTGCCAGCAGTCCGGGACAGGGCAATCAGCCCCAGCATTTT.

The rearrangement uses TRBV7-9 and TRBJ2-7, with 14 bases identical to TRBD2. The CDR3 runs 16 residues. In germline, CDR1 is SEHNR, CDR2 FQNEAQ (reference sequence). Trimming at V came to 5 bases and at J to 4 bases, leaving 7 bases not matched to a gene. The CDR3 bases are TGTGCCAGCAGCGAGCTCGGGACTAGCGGGAGTTACGAGCAGTACTTC. Translating gives CASSELGTSGSYEQYF.

The CDR3 nucleotides are TGTGCCAGCAGCTCAACTCCAGGGGGCACTTACTATGGCTACACCTTC. It encodes CASSSTPGGTYYGYTF. The chain recombines TRBV5-4 with TRBJ1-2; 8 bases align to TRBD1. Germline-derived CDR1 and CDR2 are SGHNT and YYREEE (reference sequence). This CDR3 contains 16 residues. J lost 3 bases, V lost 3 bases, and 10 bases had no gene match.